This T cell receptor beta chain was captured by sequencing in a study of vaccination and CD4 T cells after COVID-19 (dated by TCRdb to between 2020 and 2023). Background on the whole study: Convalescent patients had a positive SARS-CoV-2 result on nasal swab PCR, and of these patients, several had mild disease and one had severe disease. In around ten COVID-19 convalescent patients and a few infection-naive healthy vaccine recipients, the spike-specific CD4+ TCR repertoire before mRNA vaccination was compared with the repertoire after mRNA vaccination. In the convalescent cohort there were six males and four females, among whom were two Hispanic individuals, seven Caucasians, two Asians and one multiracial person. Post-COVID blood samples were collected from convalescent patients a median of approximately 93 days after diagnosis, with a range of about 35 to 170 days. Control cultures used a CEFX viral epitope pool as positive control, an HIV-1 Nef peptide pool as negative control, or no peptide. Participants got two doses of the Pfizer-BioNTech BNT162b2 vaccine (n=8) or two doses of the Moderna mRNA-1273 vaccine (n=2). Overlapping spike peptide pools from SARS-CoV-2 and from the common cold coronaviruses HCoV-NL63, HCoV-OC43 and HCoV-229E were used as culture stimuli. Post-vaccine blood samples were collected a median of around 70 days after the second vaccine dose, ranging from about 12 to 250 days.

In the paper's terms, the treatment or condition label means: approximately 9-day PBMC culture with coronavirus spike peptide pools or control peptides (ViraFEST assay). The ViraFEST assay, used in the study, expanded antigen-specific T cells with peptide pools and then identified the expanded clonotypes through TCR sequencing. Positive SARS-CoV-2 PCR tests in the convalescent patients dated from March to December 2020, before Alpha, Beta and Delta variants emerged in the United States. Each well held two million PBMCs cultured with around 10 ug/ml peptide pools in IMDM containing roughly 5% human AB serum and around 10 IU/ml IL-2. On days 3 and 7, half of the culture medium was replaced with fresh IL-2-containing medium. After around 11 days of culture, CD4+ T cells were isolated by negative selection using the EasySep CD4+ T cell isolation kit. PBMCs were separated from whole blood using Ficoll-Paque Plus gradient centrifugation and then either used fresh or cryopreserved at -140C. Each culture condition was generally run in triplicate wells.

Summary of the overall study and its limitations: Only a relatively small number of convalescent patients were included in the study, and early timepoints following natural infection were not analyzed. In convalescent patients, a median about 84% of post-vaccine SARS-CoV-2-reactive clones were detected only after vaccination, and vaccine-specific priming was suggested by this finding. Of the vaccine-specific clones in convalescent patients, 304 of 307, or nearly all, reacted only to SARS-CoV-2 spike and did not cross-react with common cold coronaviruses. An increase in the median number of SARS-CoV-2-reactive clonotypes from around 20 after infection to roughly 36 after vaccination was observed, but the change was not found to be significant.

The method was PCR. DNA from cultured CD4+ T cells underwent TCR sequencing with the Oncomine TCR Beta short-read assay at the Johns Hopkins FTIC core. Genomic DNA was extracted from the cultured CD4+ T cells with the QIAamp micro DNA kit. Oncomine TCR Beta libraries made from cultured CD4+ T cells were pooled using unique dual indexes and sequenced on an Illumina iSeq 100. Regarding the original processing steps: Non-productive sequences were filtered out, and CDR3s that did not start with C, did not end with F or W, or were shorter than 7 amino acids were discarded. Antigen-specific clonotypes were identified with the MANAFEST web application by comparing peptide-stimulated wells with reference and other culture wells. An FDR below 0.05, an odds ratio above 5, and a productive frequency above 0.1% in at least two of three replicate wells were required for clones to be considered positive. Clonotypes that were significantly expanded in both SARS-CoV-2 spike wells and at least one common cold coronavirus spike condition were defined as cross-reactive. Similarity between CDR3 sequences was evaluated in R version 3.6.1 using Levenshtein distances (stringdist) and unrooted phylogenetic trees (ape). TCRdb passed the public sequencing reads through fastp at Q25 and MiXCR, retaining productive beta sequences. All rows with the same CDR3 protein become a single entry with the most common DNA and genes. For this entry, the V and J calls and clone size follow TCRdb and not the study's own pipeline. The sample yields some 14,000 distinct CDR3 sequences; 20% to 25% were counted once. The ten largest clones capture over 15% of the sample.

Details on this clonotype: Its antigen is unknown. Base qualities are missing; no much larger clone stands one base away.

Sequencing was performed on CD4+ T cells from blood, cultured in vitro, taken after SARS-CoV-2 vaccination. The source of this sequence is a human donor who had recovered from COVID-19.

The nucleotide sequence reads TGCAGTGCTCACCCTCCAGGGCCAGATACGCAGTATTTT. Protein translation: CSAHPPGPDTQYF. The receptor chain draws on TRBV20-1 and TRBJ2-3, and TRBD1 may be the D gene, going by 5 matching bases. The germline V gene (reference sequence) provides CDR1 DFQATT and CDR2 SNEGSKA. Measured from the cysteine to the phenylalanine, the CDR3 is 13 residues long. The kept DNA is CDR3 alone, 39 bases in frame from the first base. Trimming at the junction amounts to 5 bases on V and 4 bases on J, and the germline ends lie 13 bases apart.